This TCR beta chain comes out of a study of control samples from healthy donors and cancer patients. Method: immunoSEQ multiplex PCR; TCRdb's copy keeps in-frame clones and lacks some. Of 65,000 to 100,000 clones in the sample, 90% to 95% were seen once. This clone came up once. Germline V gene data show CDR1 as LNHDA and CDR2 as SQIVND (reference sequence). The CDR3 sequence is 16 residues long. The junction had 5 bases not matched to a gene; V was cut back by 3 bases and J by 2 bases. This chain uses TRBV19 with TRBJ2-2; 8 positions match TRBD1. Sequenced: blood. The TCR comes from a man aged 50 to 60 in good health. CDR3 region: CASSMRTGLNTGELFF. CDR3 in DNA: TGTGCCAGTAGTATGAGGACAGGGCTTAACACCGGGGAGCTGTTTTTT.